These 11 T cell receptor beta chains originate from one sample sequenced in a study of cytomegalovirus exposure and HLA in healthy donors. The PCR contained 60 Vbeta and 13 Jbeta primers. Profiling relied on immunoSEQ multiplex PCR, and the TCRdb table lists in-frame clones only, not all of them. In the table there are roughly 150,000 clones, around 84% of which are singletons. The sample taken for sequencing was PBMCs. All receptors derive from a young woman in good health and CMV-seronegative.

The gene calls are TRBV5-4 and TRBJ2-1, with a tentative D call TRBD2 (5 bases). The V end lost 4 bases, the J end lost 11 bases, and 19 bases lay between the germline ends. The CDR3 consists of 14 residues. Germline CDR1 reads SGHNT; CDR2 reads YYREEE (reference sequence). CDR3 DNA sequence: TGTGCCAGCAGCAGCGGAGGCCCCGGTAATCAGCAGTTCTTC. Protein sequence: CASSSGGPGNQQFF.

The CDR3 spells CASSIYGGDEKLFF. The DNA for the CDR3 is TGTGCCAGTAGTATTTACGGAGGCGATGAAAAACTGTTTTTT. This chain joins TRBV19 and TRBJ1-4; no clear D. This CDR3 is 14 amino acids long. CDR1 is LNHDA and CDR2 is SQIVND in the germline V gene (reference sequence). The ends were cut back, 3 bases at V and 6 bases at J, with 11 bases in the middle.

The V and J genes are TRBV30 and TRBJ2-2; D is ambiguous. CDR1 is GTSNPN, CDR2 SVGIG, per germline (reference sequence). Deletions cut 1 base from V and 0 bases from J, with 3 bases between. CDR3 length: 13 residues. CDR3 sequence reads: CAWSATNTGELFF. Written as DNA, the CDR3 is TGTGCCTGGAGTGCCACGAACACCGGGGAGCTGTTTTTT.

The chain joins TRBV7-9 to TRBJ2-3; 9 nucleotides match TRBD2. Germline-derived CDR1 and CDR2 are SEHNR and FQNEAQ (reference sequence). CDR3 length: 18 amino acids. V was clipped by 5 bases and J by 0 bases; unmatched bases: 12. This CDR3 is CASSARVASGVSTDTQYF. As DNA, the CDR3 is TGTGCCAGCAGCGCGCGAGTGGCTAGCGGGGTTAGCACAGATACGCAGTATTTT.

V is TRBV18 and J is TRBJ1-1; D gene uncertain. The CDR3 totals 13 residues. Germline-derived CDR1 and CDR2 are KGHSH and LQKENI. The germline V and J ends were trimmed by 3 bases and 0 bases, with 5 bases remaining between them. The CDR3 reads CASSPPMNTEAFF. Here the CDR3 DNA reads TGTGCCAGCTCACCTCCAATGAACACTGAAGCTTTCTTT.

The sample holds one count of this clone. CDR3 residues: CASSLSHYQETQYF. CDR3 nucleotide sequence: TGTGCCAGCAGCCTGTCACATTACCAAGAGACCCAGTACTTC. The V gene is TRBV6-5, the J gene TRBJ2-5; no definite D call. The V and J ends lost 6 bases and 0 bases respectively, with 11 bases between them. The germline gives CDR1 MNHEY, CDR2 SVGAGI. The CDR3 has 14 amino acids.

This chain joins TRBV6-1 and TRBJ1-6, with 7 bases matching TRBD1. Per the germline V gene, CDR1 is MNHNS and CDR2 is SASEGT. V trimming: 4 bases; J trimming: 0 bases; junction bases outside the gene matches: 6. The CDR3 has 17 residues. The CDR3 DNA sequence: TGTGCCAGCAGTGCCCCGGGACAGAGCTCCTATAATTCACCCCTCCACTTT. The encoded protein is CASSAPGQSSYNSPLHF.

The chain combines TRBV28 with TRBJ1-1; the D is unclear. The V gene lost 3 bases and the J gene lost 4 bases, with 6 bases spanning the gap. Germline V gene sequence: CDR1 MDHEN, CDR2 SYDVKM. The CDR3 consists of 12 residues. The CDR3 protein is CASSLVGTEAFF. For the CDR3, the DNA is TGTGCCAGCAGTTTGGTCGGCACTGAAGCTTTCTTT.

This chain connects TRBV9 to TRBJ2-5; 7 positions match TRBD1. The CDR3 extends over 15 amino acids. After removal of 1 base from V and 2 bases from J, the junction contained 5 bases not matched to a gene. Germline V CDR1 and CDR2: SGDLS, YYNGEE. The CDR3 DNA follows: TGTGCCAGCAGCGTAATGGGACAGTCGCAAGAGACCCAGTACTTC. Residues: CASSVMGQSQETQYF.

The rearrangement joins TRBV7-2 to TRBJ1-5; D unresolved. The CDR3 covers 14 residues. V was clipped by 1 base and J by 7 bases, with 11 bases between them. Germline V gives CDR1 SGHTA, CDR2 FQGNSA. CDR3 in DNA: TGTGCCAGCAGCTTAGGGTCCGCCGGGCAGCCCCAGCATTTT. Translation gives CASSLGSAGQPQHF.

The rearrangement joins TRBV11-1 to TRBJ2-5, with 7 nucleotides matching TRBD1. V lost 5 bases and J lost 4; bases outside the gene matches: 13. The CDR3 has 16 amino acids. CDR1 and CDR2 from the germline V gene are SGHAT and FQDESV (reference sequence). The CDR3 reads CASSPRDRNPGETQYF. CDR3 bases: TGTGCCAGCAGCCCCCGGGACAGAAACCCGGGAGAGACCCAGTACTTC.